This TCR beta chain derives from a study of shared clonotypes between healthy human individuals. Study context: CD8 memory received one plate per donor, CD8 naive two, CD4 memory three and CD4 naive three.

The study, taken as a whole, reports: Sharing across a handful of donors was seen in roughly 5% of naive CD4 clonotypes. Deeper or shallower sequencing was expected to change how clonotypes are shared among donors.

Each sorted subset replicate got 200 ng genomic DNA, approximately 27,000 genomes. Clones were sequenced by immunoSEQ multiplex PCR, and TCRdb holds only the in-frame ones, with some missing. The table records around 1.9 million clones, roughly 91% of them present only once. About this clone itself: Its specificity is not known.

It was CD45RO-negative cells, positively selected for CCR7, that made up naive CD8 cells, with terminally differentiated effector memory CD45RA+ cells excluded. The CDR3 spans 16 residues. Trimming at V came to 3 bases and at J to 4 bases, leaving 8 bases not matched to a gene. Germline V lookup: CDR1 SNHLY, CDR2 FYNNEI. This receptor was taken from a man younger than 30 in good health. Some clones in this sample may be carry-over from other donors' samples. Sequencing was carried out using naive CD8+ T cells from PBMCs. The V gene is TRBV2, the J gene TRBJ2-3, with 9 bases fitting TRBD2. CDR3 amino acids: CASSETEREAADTQYF. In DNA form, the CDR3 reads TGTGCCAGCAGTGAGACCGAGCGGGAGGCCGCAGATACGCAGTATTTT.